This T cell receptor (beta chain) was sequenced for a study of read filtering for tumor transcriptome and immune sequencing. Study context: Patients were about 17 male and around 15 female, mean age 65.9 years, range about 45 to 85. Per sample, TCR-region reads ranged about 4 to 11 million by IR-seq, roughly 75 to 1,400 by RNA-seq.

As to this clonotype: Its antigen is unidentified. A much larger clone lies a single base off, so this may be a read error.

From around 440 ng of RNA, a library with molecular barcoded alpha/delta and beta/gamma adaptors was made. MiXCR was run by TCRdb on the reads, yielding one entry per CDR3 protein. Of tens of thousands of distinct CDR3 sequences detected, approximately 17% appear once; the ten largest clones hold 16%. Study observations and caveats: About 80% of IR-seq clonotypes had one read, totaling 3% to 4.5% of reads; RNA-seq: around 70% and 40%. Sorted CD138-negative bone marrow cells were not purified T cells.

The length of the CDR3 is 17 residues. From germline, CDR1 is KGHSH and CDR2 LQKENI. Specimen: a population of CD138-negative cells sorted from bone marrow. The sequence came from a donor aged 40 or over with multiple myeloma. The V and J genes are TRBV18 and TRBJ2-7; TRBD2 agrees at 8 bases. The CDR3 region has the DNA TGTGCCGGCTCACCGGGGGTGGTGGTAGCGGGATTCTACGAGCAGTACTTC. It codes for CAGSPGVVVAGFYEQYF. Full variable domain (missing parts from reference TRBV18 and TRBJ2-7): NAGVMQNPRHLVRRRGQEARLRCSPMKGHSHVYWYRQLPEEGLKFMVYLQKENIIDESGMPKERFSAEFPKEGPSILRIQQVVRGDSAAYFCAGSPGVVVAGFYEQYFGPGTRLTVT.